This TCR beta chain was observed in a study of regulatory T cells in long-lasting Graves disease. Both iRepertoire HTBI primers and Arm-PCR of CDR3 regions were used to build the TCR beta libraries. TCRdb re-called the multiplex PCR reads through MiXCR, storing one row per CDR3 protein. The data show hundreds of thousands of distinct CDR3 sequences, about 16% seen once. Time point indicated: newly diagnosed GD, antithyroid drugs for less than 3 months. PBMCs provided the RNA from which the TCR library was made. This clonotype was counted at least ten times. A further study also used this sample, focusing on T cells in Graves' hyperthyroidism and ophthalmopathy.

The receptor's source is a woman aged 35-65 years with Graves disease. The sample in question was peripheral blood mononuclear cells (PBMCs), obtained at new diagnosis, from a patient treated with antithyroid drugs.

Here the CDR3 reads CASSSGQGAANEKLFF. CDR3 in DNA: TGTGCCAGCAGCTCGGGACAGGGAGCAGCTAATGAAAAACTGTTTTTT. The chain links TRBV7-2 to TRBJ1-4; 9 bases fit TRBD1. This CDR3 has 16 amino acids. V was clipped by 4 bases and J by 3 bases; unmatched bases: 6. Germline CDR1 SGHTA, CDR2 FQGNSA.